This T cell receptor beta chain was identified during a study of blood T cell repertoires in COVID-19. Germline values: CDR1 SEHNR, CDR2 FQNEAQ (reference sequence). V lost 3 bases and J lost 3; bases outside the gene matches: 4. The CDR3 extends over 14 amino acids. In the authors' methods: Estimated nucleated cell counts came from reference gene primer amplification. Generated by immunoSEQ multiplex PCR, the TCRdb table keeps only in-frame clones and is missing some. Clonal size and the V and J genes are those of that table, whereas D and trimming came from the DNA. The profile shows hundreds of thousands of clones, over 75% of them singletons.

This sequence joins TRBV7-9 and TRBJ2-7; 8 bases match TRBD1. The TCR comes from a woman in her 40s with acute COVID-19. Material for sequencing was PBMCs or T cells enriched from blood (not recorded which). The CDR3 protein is CASSFGQGGYEQYF. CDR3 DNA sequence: TGTGCCAGCAGCTTTGGACAGGGCGGCTACGAGCAGTACTTC.